The 9 T cell receptor beta chains reported below all come from one sample, sequenced in a study of blood T cell repertoires in COVID-19. The method was immunoSEQ multiplex PCR; TCRdb's version includes in-frame clones alone and lacks a portion of them. This table holds 250,000 or so clones, approximately 86% found once. Sequences were obtained from PBMCs or T cells enriched from blood (not recorded which). The receptors were gathered from a woman aged 18-29 years who had recovered from COVID-19.

V gene TRBV19 combines with J gene TRBJ2-7, with TRBD1 as a possible D gene (6 bases). There are 13 residues in the CDR3. Germline-derived CDR1 and CDR2 are LNHDA and SQIVND (reference sequence). Trimming shortened V by 5 bases and J by 5 bases, and 13 bases separated the two germline ends. The CDR3 is CASSATGSNEQYF. CDR3 DNA sequence: TGTGCCAGTAGTGCTACAGGGTCGAACGAGCAGTACTTC. Looking up the rest from reference TRBV19 and TRBJ2-7 gives the full variable domain: DGGITQSPKYLFRKEGQNVTLSCEQNLNHDAMYWYRQDPGQGLRLIYYSQIVNDFQKGDIAEGYSVSREKKESFPLTVTSAQKNPTAFYLCASSATGSNEQYFGPGTRLTVT.

V and J are TRBV7-9 and TRBJ1-2; no definite D call. V was clipped by 3 bases and J by 1 base, with 18 bases between them. The CDR3 sequence is 17 residues long. Germline loops: CDR1 SEHNR, CDR2 FQNEAQ (reference sequence). The CDR3 spells CASSLGQERRNNYGYTF. The CDR3, as DNA: TGTGCCAGCAGCTTGGGCCAGGAAAGACGAAATAACTATGGCTACACCTTC.

This rearrangement joins TRBV7-2 to TRBJ1-2, with 7 bases fitting TRBD1. The CDR3 runs 16 residues. Germline V gene sequence: CDR1 SGHTA, CDR2 FQGNSA. J was trimmed by 1 base and V by 1 base; bases with no gene match: 6. CDR3 sequence reads: CASSLEGGQINYGYTF. In DNA, the CDR3 is TGTGCCAGCAGCTTAGAGGGGGGACAGATTAACTATGGCTACACCTTC.

The CDR3 nucleotides read TGTGCCAGCGCAGGAGACAGGAGGTCGGAAAAACTGTTTTTT. Translation: CASAGDRRSEKLFF. The V and J genes are TRBV6-5 and TRBJ1-4, with D possibly matching TRBD1 (6 bases). Germline-derived CDR1 and CDR2 are MNHEY and SVGAGI. This CDR3 comprises 14 residues. V lost 8 bases to trimming and J lost 8 bases, with 18 bases between them.

This clone was seen once. The gene calls are TRBV7-2 and TRBJ1-2; weak D call: TRBD1 (6 bases). With 4 bases removed from V and 0 bases from J, the gap between germline ends came to 15 bases. This CDR3 region has 16 residues. Germline CDR1 SGHTA, CDR2 FQGNSA. This chain's CDR3 is CASSSRGAGPNYGYTF. The CDR3 DNA reads TGTGCCAGCAGCTCACGGGGGGCAGGCCCTAACTATGGCTACACCTTC.

The gene calls are TRBV9 and TRBJ2-7, with 8 bases aligning to TRBD1. The CDR3 is 15 residues long. With 3 bases clipped from V and 7 bases from J, the junction kept 12 bases outside the gene matches. Looked up from germline, CDR1 is SGDLS and CDR2 is YYNGEE. The CDR3 loop reads CASSGEVTGVKEQYF. CDR3 DNA: TGTGCCAGCAGCGGAGAGGTGACAGGGGTAAAGGAGCAGTACTTC.

V and J are TRBV30 and TRBJ1-2; 8 bases line up with TRBD1. The length of the CDR3 is 16 residues. V lost 0 bases to trimming and J lost 6 bases; unmatched junction nucleotides: 12. Per germline, CDR1 GTSNPN and CDR2 SVGIG (reference sequence). CDR3 region: CAWSVAGGYLRDGYTF. The CDR3, as DNA: TGTGCCTGGAGTGTGGCAGGGGGCTATCTCCGGGATGGCTACACCTTC.

The chain joins TRBV15 to TRBJ2-5, with 8 bases matching TRBD2. CDR1 LNHNV and CDR2 YYDKDF come from the germline V gene (reference sequence). V lost 2 bases, J lost 3 bases, and 11 bases stayed unmatched. The CDR3 spans 17 residues. CDR3 region: CATSRTPGLESKETQYF. The DNA for the CDR3 is TGTGCCACCAGCAGAACTCCGGGACTAGAGAGTAAAGAGACCCAGTACTTC.

This sequence joins TRBV7-9 and TRBJ2-1; 10 positions match TRBD2. The length of the CDR3 is 15 residues. CDR1 and CDR2 (germline): SEHNR, FQNEAQ (reference sequence). V was pared by 3 bases and J by 5 bases, with 4 bases of the junction left unmatched. In DNA, the CDR3 is TGTGCCAGCAGCTTGGGACTAGCGTGGGACAATGAGCAGTTCTTC. Protein sequence: CASSLGLAWDNEQFF.